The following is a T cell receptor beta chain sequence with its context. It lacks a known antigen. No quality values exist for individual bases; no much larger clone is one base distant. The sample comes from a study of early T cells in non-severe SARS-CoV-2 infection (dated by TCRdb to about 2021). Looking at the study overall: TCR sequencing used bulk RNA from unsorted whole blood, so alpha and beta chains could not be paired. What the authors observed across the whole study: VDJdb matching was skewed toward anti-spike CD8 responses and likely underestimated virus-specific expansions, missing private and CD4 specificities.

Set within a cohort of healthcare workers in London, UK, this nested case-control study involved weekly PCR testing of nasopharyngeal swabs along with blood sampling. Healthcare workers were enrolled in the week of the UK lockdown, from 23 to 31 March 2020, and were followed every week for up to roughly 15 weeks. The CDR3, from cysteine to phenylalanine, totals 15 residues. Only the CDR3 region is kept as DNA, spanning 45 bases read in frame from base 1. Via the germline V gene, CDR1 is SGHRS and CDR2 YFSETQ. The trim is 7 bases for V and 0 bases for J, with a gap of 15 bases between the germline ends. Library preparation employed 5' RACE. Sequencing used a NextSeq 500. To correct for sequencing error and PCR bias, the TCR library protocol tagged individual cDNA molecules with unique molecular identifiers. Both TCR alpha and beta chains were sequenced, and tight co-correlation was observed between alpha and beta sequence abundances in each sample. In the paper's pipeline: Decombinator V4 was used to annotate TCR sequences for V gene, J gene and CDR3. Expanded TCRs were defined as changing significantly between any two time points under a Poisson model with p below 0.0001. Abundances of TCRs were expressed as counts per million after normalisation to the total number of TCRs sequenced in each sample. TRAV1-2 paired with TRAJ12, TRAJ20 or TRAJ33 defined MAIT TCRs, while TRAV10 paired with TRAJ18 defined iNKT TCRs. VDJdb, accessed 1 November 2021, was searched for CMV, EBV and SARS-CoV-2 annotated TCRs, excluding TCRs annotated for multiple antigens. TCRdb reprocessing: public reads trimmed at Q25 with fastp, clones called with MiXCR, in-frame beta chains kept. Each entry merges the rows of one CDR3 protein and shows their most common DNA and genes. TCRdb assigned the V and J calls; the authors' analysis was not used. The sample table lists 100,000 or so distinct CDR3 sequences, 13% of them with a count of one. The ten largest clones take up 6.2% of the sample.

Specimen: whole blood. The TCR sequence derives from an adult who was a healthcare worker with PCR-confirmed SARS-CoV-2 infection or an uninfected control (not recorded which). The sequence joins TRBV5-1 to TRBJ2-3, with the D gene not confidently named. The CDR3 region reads CASRSGETSTDTQYF. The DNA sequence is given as TGCGCCAGCCGGTCAGGAGAAACTAGCACAGATACGCAGTATTTT.